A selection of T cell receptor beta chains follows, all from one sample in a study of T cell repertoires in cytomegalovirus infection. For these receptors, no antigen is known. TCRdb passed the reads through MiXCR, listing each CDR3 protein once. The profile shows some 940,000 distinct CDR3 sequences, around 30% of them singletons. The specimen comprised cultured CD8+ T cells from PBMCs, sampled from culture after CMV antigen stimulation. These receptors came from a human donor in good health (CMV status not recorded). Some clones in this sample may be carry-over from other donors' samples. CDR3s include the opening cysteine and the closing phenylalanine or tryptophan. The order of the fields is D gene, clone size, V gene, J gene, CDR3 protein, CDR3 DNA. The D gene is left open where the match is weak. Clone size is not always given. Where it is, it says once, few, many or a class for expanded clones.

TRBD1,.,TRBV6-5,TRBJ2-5,CASSTGGHTPYQETQYF,TGTGCCAGCAGTACAGGGGGCCATACCCCGTACCAAGAGACCCAGTACTTC
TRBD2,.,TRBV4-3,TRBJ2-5,CASSQERNLAGGQYF,TGCGCCAGCAGCCAAGAGCGAAATCTAGCGGGGGGACAGTACTTC
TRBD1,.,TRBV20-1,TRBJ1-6,CSARDYSGGGSPLHF,TGCAGTGCTAGAGATTACTCAGGGGGCGGTTCACCCCTCCACTTT
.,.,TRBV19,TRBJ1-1,CASSIGLGTTEAFF,TGTGCCAGTAGTATAGGACTGGGGACCACTGAAGCTTTCTTT
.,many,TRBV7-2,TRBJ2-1,CASSLGPTVHNEQFF,TGTGCCAGCAGCTTAGGACCAACCGTCCACAATGAGCAGTTCTTC
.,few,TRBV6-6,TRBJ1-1,CASRKEPNTEAFF,TGTGCCAGCAGAAAAGAACCGAACACTGAAGCTTTCTTT
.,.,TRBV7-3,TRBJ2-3,CASSLRGFDTDTQYF,TGTGCCAGCAGCTTAAGGGGGTTTGACACAGATACGCAGTATTTT
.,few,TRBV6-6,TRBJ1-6,CASSYNRADSPLHF,TGTGCCAGCAGCTATAACAGGGCCGATTCACCCCTCCACTTT
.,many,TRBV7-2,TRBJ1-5,CASSLDPGWNQPQHF,TGTGCCAGCAGCTTAGACCCAGGATGGAATCAGCCCCAGCATTTT
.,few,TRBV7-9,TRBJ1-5,CASSLGGQNQPQHF,TGTGCCAGCAGTTTAGGAGGACAGAATCAGCCCCAGCATTTT
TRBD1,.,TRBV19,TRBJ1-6,CASSRIRDRNNSPLHF,TGTGCCAGTAGTAGAATCCGGGACAGGAATAATTCACCCCTCCACTTT
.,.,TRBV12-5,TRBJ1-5,CASGLVERVGMNDGNQPQHF,TGTGCTAGTGGTTTGGTAGAAAGGGTTGGGATGAATGATGGCAATCAGCCCCAGCATTTT
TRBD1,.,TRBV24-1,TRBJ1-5,CATSEQGKVQPQHF,TGTGCCACCAGTGAACAGGGGAAAGTTCAGCCCCAGCATTTT
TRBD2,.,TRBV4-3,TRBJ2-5,CASSQEVAGGVLETQYF,TGCGCCAGCAGCCAAGAGGTAGCGGGGGGAGTCTTGGAGACCCAGTACTTC
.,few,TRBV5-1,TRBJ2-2,CASSYYQSGELFF,TGCGCCAGCAGCTACTATCAATCCGGGGAGCTGTTTTTT
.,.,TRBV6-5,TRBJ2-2,CASSSLEGGPTGELFF,TGTGCCAGCAGTTCACTAGAGGGGGGGCCCACCGGGGAGCTGTTTTTT
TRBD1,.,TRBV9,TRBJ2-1,CASSEGTGDPYNEQFF,TGTGCCAGCAGCGAGGGGACAGGGGACCCTTACAATGAGCAGTTCTTC
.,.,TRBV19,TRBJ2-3,CASSIDRTGSSTDTQYF,TGTGCCAGTAGTATAGATAGGACGGGCTCCAGCACAGATACGCAGTATTTT
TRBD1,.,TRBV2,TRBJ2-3,CASIKGGLSTDTQYF,TGTGCCAGCATAAAAGGGGGCTTGAGCACAGATACGCAGTATTTT
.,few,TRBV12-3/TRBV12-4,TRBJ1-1,CASSILPGLAATEAFF,TGTGCCAGCAGTATTCTCCCTGGTTTGGCGGCCACTGAAGCTTTCTTT
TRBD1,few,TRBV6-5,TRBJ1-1,CASGDRGPEAFF,TGTGCCAGCGGGGACAGGGGCCCTGAAGCTTTCTTT
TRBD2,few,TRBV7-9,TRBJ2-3,CASSFGTSVADTQYF,TGTGCCAGCAGCTTTGGGACTAGCGTAGCAGATACGCAGTATTTT
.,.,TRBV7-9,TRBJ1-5,CASSNSPGERPQHF,TGTGCCAGCTCGAACAGTCCCGGGGAGAGACCCCAGCATTTT
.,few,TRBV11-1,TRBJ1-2,CASSFWTQSKSGYTF,TGTGCCAGCAGCTTTTGGACACAAAGCAAGTCGGGCTACACCTTC
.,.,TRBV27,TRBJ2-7,CASSLAGLPYEQYF,TGTGCCAGCAGTTTGGCTGGTCTCCCCTACGAGCAGTACTTC
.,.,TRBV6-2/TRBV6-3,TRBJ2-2,CASSYSDQGIDTGELFF,TGTGCCAGCAGTTACTCCGACCAGGGGATTGACACCGGGGAGCTGTTTTTT
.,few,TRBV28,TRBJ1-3,CASTASPYSGNTIYF,TGTGCCAGCACCGCATCCCCCTACTCTGGAAACACCATATATTTT
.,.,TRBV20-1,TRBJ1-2,CSARAATRDNHPFYGYTF,TGCAGTGCTAGAGCCGCTACCCGGGACAACCACCCCTTCTATGGCTACACCTTC
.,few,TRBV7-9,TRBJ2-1,CASSLTYSSYNEQFF,TGTGCCAGCAGTCTAACCTACAGCTCCTACAATGAGCAGTTCTTC
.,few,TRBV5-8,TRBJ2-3,CASSEVRTRGITDTQYF,TGTGCCAGCAGCGAGGTCAGGACAAGGGGGATCACAGATACGCAGTATTTT
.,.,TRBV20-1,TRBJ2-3,CSAIGVSDTQYF,TGCAGTGCTATAGGGGTCTCAGATACGCAGTATTTT
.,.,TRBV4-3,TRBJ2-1,CASSQDPHNEQFF,TGCGCCAGCAGCCAAGACCCCCACAATGAGCAGTTCTTC
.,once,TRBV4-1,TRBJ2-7,CASSQEVVAIEQYF,TGCGCCAGCAGCCAAGAAGTGGTAGCTATCGAGCAGTACTTC
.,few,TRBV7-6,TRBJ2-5,CASSLGQQTQYF,TGTGCCAGCAGCTTAGGACAGCAGACCCAGTACTTC
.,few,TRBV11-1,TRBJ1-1,CASSLERTVSAEAFF,TGTGCCAGCAGCTTAGAAAGGACGGTTAGTGCTGAAGCTTTCTTT
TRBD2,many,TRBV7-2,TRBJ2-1,CASSLGIRTSVKNEQFF,TGTGCCAGCAGCTTAGGTATTAGGACTAGCGTTAAAAATGAGCAGTTCTTC
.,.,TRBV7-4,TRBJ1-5,CASRQLGGSNQPQHF,TGTGCCAGCAGACAACTGGGGGGTAGCAATCAGCCCCAGCATTTT
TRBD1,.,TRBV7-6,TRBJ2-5,CASSLDRGWGTQYF,TGTGCCAGCAGCTTAGACAGGGGATGGGGGACCCAGTACTTC
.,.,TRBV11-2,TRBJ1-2,CASSPEDRPANYGYTF,TGTGCCAGCAGCCCAGAAGACAGGCCTGCTAACTATGGCTACACCTTC
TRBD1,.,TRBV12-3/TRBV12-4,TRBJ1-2,CASSHRDSYGYTF,TGTGCCAGCAGCCACCGGGACAGCTATGGCTACACCTTC
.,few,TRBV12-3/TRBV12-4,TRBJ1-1,CASSFIQPGAFF,TGTGCCAGCAGTTTTATCCAGCCAGGAGCTTTCTTT
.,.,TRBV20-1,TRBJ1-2,CSARVLQDGYTF,TGCAGTGCTAGAGTTTTACAGGATGGCTACACCTTC
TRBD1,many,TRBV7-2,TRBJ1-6,CASSPRDRAHNSPLHF,TGTGCCAGCAGCCCTCGGGACAGGGCCCATAATTCACCCCTCCACTTT